This T cell receptor (beta chain) was identified in a study of cytomegalovirus exposure and HLA in healthy donors. Study-wide findings and caveats: What a later analysis showed was that several of the most significant clusters appeared linked to common viral pathogens. CMV antigen specificity was confirmed in vitro for three CMV-associated chains.

This clone came up once. Its target is not known. CDR1 is MDHEN, CDR2 SYDVKM, per germline. V trimming: 6 bases; J trimming: 15 bases; junction bases outside the gene matches: 3. The CDR3 length is 10 residues. Primers: 60 Vbeta forward and 13 Jbeta reverse. Some clones are missing from TCRdb's copy, which holds only in-frame ones; the method was immunoSEQ multiplex PCR. Found here are roughly 100,000 clones, 65% to 85% of them singletons; the top ten hold 3% to 4%. Sequenced material: PBMCs. The clonotype was recovered from a man in his fifties or sixties in good health and CMV-seronegative. The chain employs TRBV28 and TRBJ2-1; 9 bases are a match to TRBD1. The CDR3 loop reads CASSGTGSFF. As DNA, the CDR3 is TGTGCCAGCAGCGGGACAGGGTCGTTCTTC.